The next 26 T cell receptor beta chains were all read from a single sample in a study of Tregs in tolerant kidney transplant recipients. Here immunoSEQ multiplex PCR was the method, and the copy in TCRdb shows in-frame clones only, minus some. Of roughly 1,300 clones in the sample, around 45% were seen once. These TCRs' antigens remain unknown. The sequenced sample was Tregs from blood cultured with allogeneic cells. Every receptor here comes from a human donor in good health.

The rearrangement links TRBV5-8 to TRBJ2-1; 13 nucleotides line up with TRBD2. The J segment lost 10 bases and the V segment lost 0 bases, leaving 7 bases of the junction unmatched. CDR3 length equals 16 residues. CDR1 SGHTS and CDR2 YDEGEE come from the germline V gene. CDR3 sequence (DNA): TGTGCCAGCAGCTTGGTTGGGACTAGCGGGATGAGAGAGCAGTTCTTC. It codes for CASSLVGTSGMREQFF. The whole variable domain, filled in from reference TRBV5-8 and TRBJ2-1, reads EAGVTQSPTHLIKTRGQQATLRCSPISGHTSVYWYQQALGLGLQFLLWYDEGEERNRGNFPPRFSGRQFPNYSSELNVNALELEDSALYLCASSLVGTSGMREQFFGPGTRLTVL.

This sequence joins TRBV5-4 and TRBJ2-1, with 7 bases lining up with TRBD2. There are 15 residues in the CDR3. J lost 7 bases, V lost 3 bases, and 10 bases had no gene match. Germline-derived CDR1 and CDR2 are SGHNT and YYREEE (reference sequence). In DNA form, the CDR3 reads TGTGCCAGCAGCTGGGGGGGAGGGCCGAGAAATGAGCAGTTCTTC. The encoded protein is CASSWGGGPRNEQFF.

A few counts support this clone. The rearrangement links TRBV19 to TRBJ2-4, with 11 nucleotides matching TRBD2. V dropped 4 bases and J dropped 14; count of bases not matched to a gene: 7. The CDR3 is 13 amino acids. CDR1 and CDR2 (germline): LNHDA, SQIVND (reference sequence). The CDR3 DNA reads TGTGCCAGTAGTAGTCTAGCGGGGGGCTATAAGTACTTC. Translation: CASSSLAGGYKYF. Full variable domain (missing parts from reference TRBV19 and TRBJ2-4): DGGITQSPKYLFRKEGQNVTLSCEQNLNHDAMYWYRQDPGQGLRLIYYSQIVNDFQKGDIAEGYSVSREKKESFPLTVTSAQKNPTAFYLCASSSLAGGYKYFGAGTRLSVL.

The chain carries TRBV7-9 and TRBJ2-7; D is perhaps TRBD2 (5 bases). The germline V gene has CDR1 SEHNR and CDR2 FQNEAQ (reference sequence). This CDR3 has 15 residues. Trimming took off 5 bases at V and 6 bases at J, with 20 bases between the two ends. CDR3 amino acids: CASSLGRRPTFEQYF. In DNA form, the CDR3 reads TGTGCCAGCAGCCTCGGACGGAGGCCCACTTTCGAGCAGTACTTC.

Concerning this clone: Germline and junction disagree at one end, which may indicate a read error. This sequence joins TRBV5-4 and TRBJ1-5; a weak D match, TRBD1 (6 bases). Germline CDR1 reads SGHNT; CDR2 reads YYREEE (reference sequence). CDR3 length equals 18 residues. The CDR3 bases are TGTGCCAGAAGCTTGGAAGGCACTCGGACAGTCCGGAATCAGCCCCAGCATTTT. As protein: CARSLEGTRTVRNQPQHF.

This clone was counted between two and nine times. The chain is built from TRBV29-1 and TRBJ2-3; 15 bases map to TRBD2. The germline V gene encodes CDR1 SQVTM and CDR2 ANQGSEA. Trimming removed 7 bases from V and 2 bases from J; junction bases left unmatched: 10. The CDR3 is 17 amino acids. The CDR3 sequence: CSALLRTSGRATDTQYF. The CDR3 region has the DNA TGCAGCGCTCTACTTCGGACTAGCGGGAGGGCCACAGATACGCAGTATTTT.

There are a few counts of this clone. This rearrangement joins TRBV7-2 to TRBJ1-6; 9 bases match TRBD1. This CDR3 has 15 amino acids. The germline CDR1 and CDR2 sequences are SGHTA and FQGNSA. V shed 7 bases, J shed 9 bases, and the junction held 10 bases outside the gene matches. CDR3 residues: CASIQRGQGPSPLHF. The CDR3 region has the DNA TGTGCCAGCATCCAAAGGGGACAGGGCCCTTCACCCCTCCACTTT.

This chain connects TRBV27 to TRBJ1-4, with D maybe TRBD1 (6 bases). The germline V gene has CDR1 MNHEY and CDR2 SMNVEV (reference sequence). The CDR3 consists of 15 residues. V was pared by 3 bases and J by 3 bases, with 11 bases between. DNA for the CDR3: TGTGCCAGCAGTTTGGGGGCAGACCCTAATGAAAAACTGTTTTTT. As protein: CASSLGADPNEKLFF. The entire variable domain, with the rest obtained from reference TRBV27 and TRBJ1-4, is as follows: EAQVTQNPRYLITVTGKKLTVTCSQNMNHEYMSWYRQDPGLGLRQIYYSMNVEVTDKGDVPEGYKVSRKEKRNFPLILESPSPNQTSLYFCASSLGADPNEKLFFGSGTQLSVL.

This rearrangement joins TRBV28 to TRBJ2-5; D may be TRBD2 (6 bases). CDR3 length equals 12 residues. V lost 8 bases, J lost 4 bases, and 11 bases lay in between. Germline CDR1 reads MDHEN; CDR2 reads SYDVKM. CDR3 coding DNA: TGTGCCAGCCGGGAGTGGGGAGAGACCCAGTACTTC. This codes for CASREWGETQYF.

The count of this clone is one. This sequence joins TRBV6-6 and TRBJ2-7; tentatively, D is TRBD1 or TRBD2 (5 bases each). Trimming removed 4 bases at V and 6 bases at J, with 10 bases between. Germline-derived CDR1 and CDR2 are MNHNY and SVGAGI (reference sequence). The CDR3 contains 12 residues. The CDR3 DNA is TGTGCCAGCAGTTTCGGGACGGGCGAGCAGTACTTC. Translated: CASSFGTGEQYF.

The chain is built from TRBV6-5 and TRBJ1-1; 7 bases align to TRBD1. The germline gives CDR1 MNHEY, CDR2 SVGAGI. The CDR3 contains 12 residues. Trimming took 4 bases from V and 11 from J; bases not matched to a gene: 7. CDR3 in DNA: TGTGCCAGCAGTTTCTTACAGGGGAAGGCTTTCTTT. It is translated as CASSFLQGKAFF.

The rearrangement uses TRBV20-1 and TRBJ1-1; D is undetermined. The CDR3 extends over 11 amino acids. Germline assignment: CDR1 DFQATT and CDR2 SNEGSKA (reference sequence). V lost 0 bases to trimming and J lost 9 bases, with 8 bases between them. The CDR3 DNA sequence: TGCAGTGCTAGAGAGCCCAAAAAAGCTTTCTTT. Protein sequence: CSAREPKKAFF.

CDR3 DNA: TGTGCCAGAAGCTTCCCCCCGAGGGGCTACACCTTC. Protein sequence: CARSFPPRGYTF. J is TRBJ1-2 and V is TRBV5-3; D gene ambiguous. TRBV5-3 is flagged as an ORF with uncertain function. The V end was cut by 2 bases, the J end by 8 bases, with 10 bases between. The CDR3 runs to 12 residues.

This clone was observed a few times. Germline is not matched at one junction end, which may reflect a read error. The chain employs TRBV7-2 and TRBJ2-2, with 12 bases lining up with TRBD2. CDR3 length equals 16 residues. CDR1 SGHTA and CDR2 FQGNSA come from the germline V gene. CDR3 amino acids: CASSLAGGPNTGELFF. CDR3 in DNA: TGTGCCAGCAGCCTAGCGGGGGGGCCGAACACCGGGGAGCTGTTTTTT.

V gene TRBV7-3 combines with J gene TRBJ2-7; D not certain. V lost 5 bases and J 1 base, leaving 15 bases between the germline ends. Per germline, CDR1 SGHTA and CDR2 FQGTGA. The length of the CDR3 is 15 residues. The CDR3 region is CASSRSGTRSYEQYF. In nucleotides, the CDR3 is TGTGCCAGCAGCCGATCAGGCACAAGGTCCTACGAGCAGTACTTC.

This rearrangement joins TRBV7-2 to TRBJ2-3; tentative D call: TRBD1 (6 bases). The CDR3 is made up of 15 amino acids. V dropped 4 bases and J dropped 2 bases, with 13 bases sitting between them. Germline V gene lookup returns CDR1 SGHTA and CDR2 FQGNSA. For the CDR3, the DNA is TGTGCCAGCAGCTACAAGACAGGACCCACAGATACGCAGTATTTT. Protein: CASSYKTGPTDTQYF.

This clone has a handful of counts. The CDR3 DNA follows: TGTGCCACCAGTAGGACAGGGGGCGGGGAGCAGTACTTC. Its protein product is CATSRTGGGEQYF. V usage is TRBV15 and J usage is TRBJ2-7, with TRBD1 matching 11 bases. Trimming cost V 6 bases and J 7 bases; bases outside gene matches: 5. From germline, CDR1 is LNHNV and CDR2 YYDKDF (reference sequence). The CDR3 extends over 13 amino acids.

The chain couples TRBV11-2 to TRBJ2-5; tentative D call: TRBD1 (6 bases). V lost 2 bases and J 4 bases, leaving 14 bases between the germline ends. The V gene's germline CDR1 is SGHAT and CDR2 FQNNGV. This CDR3 is 15 amino acids long. The CDR3 region has the DNA TGTGCCAGCAGCTTAAGATCGCAGGGGAGAGAGACCCAGTACTTC. Translation: CASSLRSQGRETQYF.

The chain couples TRBV5-1 to TRBJ2-1, with TRBD2 identical over 15 bases. Germline-derived CDR1 and CDR2 are SGHRS and YFSETQ. The V segment lost 4 bases and the J segment 16 bases; nucleotides outside the gene matches: 9. The CDR3 consists of 14 residues. The CDR3 protein is CASSPSGLAGGGFF. For the CDR3, the DNA is TGCGCCAGCAGCCCCTCGGGACTAGCGGGAGGAGGTTTCTTC.

Relative to its sample, this clone is large (0.1 to 1%). The chain joins TRBV19 to TRBJ1-2; no definite D call. CDR3 size: 14 residues. Germline-derived CDR1 and CDR2 are LNHDA and SQIVND (reference sequence). V lost 10 bases and J lost 4, with 19 bases in between. DNA for the CDR3: TGTGCCACAAGACGAGGGCGCGGTGGCTATGGCTACACCTTC. Amino acid sequence: CATRRGRGGYGYTF.

V and J are TRBV7-6 and TRBJ2-7; no definite D call. The CDR3 totals 15 residues. The V end lost 5 bases, the J end lost 1 base, and 15 bases lay between the germline ends. Germline lookup yields CDR1 SGHVS and CDR2 FNYEAQ. The CDR3 loop reads CASSRSGTRSYEQYF. DNA for the CDR3: TGTGCCAGCAGCCGATCAGGCACAAGGTCCTACGAGCAGTACTTC.

The J gene is TRBJ2-5, the V gene TRBV5-3; the D is unclear. TRBV5-3 is flagged as an ORF with uncertain function. This CDR3 region has 13 residues. V lost 8 bases to trimming and J lost 1 base, with 12 bases between them. The CDR3: CASRIGAQETQYF. CDR3 nucleotide sequence: TGTGCCAGCAGGATAGGCGCCCAAGAGACCCAGTACTTC.

This clone was detected only a few times. This chain connects TRBV6-5 to TRBJ2-3, with D tentatively TRBD2 (5 bases). V lost 5 bases to trimming and J lost 8 bases, with 17 bases between them. The germline V gene encodes CDR1 MNHEY and CDR2 SVGAGI. This CDR3 has 14 residues. The CDR3 loop is CASSRDLTRGTQYF. CDR3 coding DNA: TGTGCCAGCAGTCGCGATCTAACTCGGGGTACGCAGTATTTT.

The chain is built from TRBV7-2 and TRBJ1-5, with D hard to call. Trimming cost V 8 bases and J 5 bases, with 13 bases left between them. This CDR3 contains 13 residues. CDR1 SGHTA and CDR2 FQGNSA come from the germline V gene. The CDR3 DNA follows: TGTGCCAGCGGATCGAGGGTGGATCAGCCCCAGCATTTT. Residues: CASGSRVDQPQHF.

Only one count was recorded for this clone. The chain carries TRBV7-2 and TRBJ2-6, with D unresolved. The V end was cut by 5 bases, the J end by 0 bases, with 8 bases between. Germline V gives CDR1 SGHTA, CDR2 FQGNSA. The CDR3 is made up of 15 amino acids. The CDR3: CASSEQPSGANVLTF. Here the CDR3 DNA reads TGTGCCAGCAGCGAACAGCCCTCTGGGGCCAACGTCCTGACTTTC. Complete variable domain (other parts from reference TRBV7-2 and TRBJ2-6): GAGVSQSPSNKVTEKGKDVELRCDPISGHTALYWYRQSLGQGLEFLIYFQGNSAPDKSGLPSDRFSAERTGGSVSTLTIQRTQQEDSAVYLCASSEQPSGANVLTFGAGSRLTVL.

The chain couples TRBV5-1 to TRBJ2-5; no clear D gene. Germline assignment: CDR1 SGHRS and CDR2 YFSETQ. The CDR3 runs to 12 residues. V lost 2 bases to trimming and J lost 0 bases, with 2 bases between them. CDR3 sequence (DNA): TGCGCCAGCAGCTTATACCAAGAGACCCAGTACTTC. Amino acids: CASSLYQETQYF. The entire variable domain, with the rest obtained from reference TRBV5-1 and TRBJ2-5, is as follows: KAGVTQTPRYLIKTRGQQVTLSCSPISGHRSVSWYQQTPGQGLQFLFEYFSETQRNKGNFPGRFSGRQFSNSRSEMNVSTLELGDSALYLCASSLYQETQYFGPGTRLLVL.